The sequence of this TCR beta chain was determined in a study of cytomegalovirus exposure and HLA in healthy donors. Turning to the study itself: In an earlier analysis, 90 million to 130 million unique TCR beta sequences were found from 200 million or so T cells.

Healthy donors of bone marrow made up the group. Unrecorded immune exposures were likely, despite nominal health at sampling. Findings and limits, study-wide: CMV antigen specificity of three CMV-associated chains was confirmed in vitro.

Points on this clone: Its target is not known.

Germline values: CDR1 SGHNT, CDR2 YYREEE (reference sequence). The CDR3 runs to 14 residues. V was pared by 0 bases and J by 2 bases, with 9 bases between. It was with 60 Vbeta and 13 Jbeta primers that the PCR ran. Profiling relied on immunoSEQ multiplex PCR, and the TCRdb table lists in-frame clones only, not all of them. This repertoire comprises under 100,000 clones; its ten largest clones make up around 3.6%. This rearrangement joins TRBV5-4 to TRBJ2-7; TRBD2 might be the D (6 bases). Sequencing input: PBMCs. This TCR was sampled from a woman aged 30 to 39 in good health and CMV-seronegative. The CDR3 loop is CASSLEAGTYEQYF. The CDR3 DNA is TGTGCCAGCAGCTTGGAGGCGGGAACCTACGAGCAGTACTTC. Complete variable domain (other parts from reference TRBV5-4 and TRBJ2-7): ETGVTQSPTHLIKTRGQQVTLRCSSQSGHNTVSWYQQALGQGPQFIFQYYREEENGRGNFPPRFSGLQFPNYSSELNVNALELDDSALYLCASSLEAGTYEQYFGPGTRLTVT.